Listed below are T cell receptor beta chains from one sample, sequenced in a study of OX40 agonist ivuxolimab in advanced cancers. Sequenced by immunoSEQ multiplex PCR; TCRdb stores in-frame clones only, minus some. The sample holds more than 35,000 clones; about three quarters are singletons and the top ten take 9.5% to 15%. The sample consisted of CD4+ or CD8+ T cells sorted from blood, taken in a trial of the OX40 agonist ivuxolimab. Receptors originate from an adult with an advanced solid tumor such as melanoma, head and neck, liver or kidney cancer. The CDR3 runs from the conserved cysteine through the conserved F or W.

v_call cdr3_aa
TRBV28 CASSRLGLAEQETQYF
TRBV5-1 CASSSGLAMGRQETQYF
TRBV6-6 CASSRTGEQFF
TRBV11-2 CASSLSPGAYEQYF
TRBV11-2 CASSLEAKDTQYF
TRBV7-2 CASSLYVAGHYEQYF
TRBV27 CASSLSDSWSSYEQYF
TRBV18 CASSPTTGGFYEQYF
TRBV7-8 CASSLAGHQPQHF
TRBV4-1 CASSQEVRVENTGELFF
TRBV19 CASRMTGTGGRKSYEQYF
TRBV10-3 CAISENLEETQYF
TRBV5-1 CASSRDRVAYEQYF
TRBV15 CATSRTSANTGELFF
TRBV5-1 CASSLAGGATYGYTF
TRBV28 CASSLMERLTNEQFF
TRBV20-1 CSARDGLAQFF
TRBV5-1 CASSLEGATRGNEQFF
TRBV5-1 CASSLAGLAGREQFF
TRBV30 CAWARGDTGELFF
TRBV18 CASSPLSGRPDGYTF
TRBV28 CASSLLPSEQYF
TRBV27 CASTVRQYF
TRBV19 CASSIGRANHEQFF
TRBV10-2 CASSEGLGGHETQYF
TRBV7-2 CASSLGGRRDEQYF
TRBV19 CASRTQGENSPLHF
TRBV7-2 CASSLAPPGGSTEAFF
TRBV5-4 CASSRPRDTQYF